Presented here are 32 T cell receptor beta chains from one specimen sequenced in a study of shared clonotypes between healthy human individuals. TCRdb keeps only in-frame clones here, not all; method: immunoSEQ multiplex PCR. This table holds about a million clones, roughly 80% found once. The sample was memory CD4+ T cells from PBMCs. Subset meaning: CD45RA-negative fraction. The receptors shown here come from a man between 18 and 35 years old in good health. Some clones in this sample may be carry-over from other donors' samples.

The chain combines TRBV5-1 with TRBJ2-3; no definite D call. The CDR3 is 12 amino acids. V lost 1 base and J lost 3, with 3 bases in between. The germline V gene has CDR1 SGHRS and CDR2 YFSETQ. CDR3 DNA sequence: TGCGCCAGCAGCTTGCATACAGATACGCAGTATTTT. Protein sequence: CASSLHTDTQYF. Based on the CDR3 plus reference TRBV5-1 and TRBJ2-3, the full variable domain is KAGVTQTPRYLIKTRGQQVTLSCSPISGHRSVSWYQQTPGQGLQFLFEYFSETQRNKGNFPGRFSGRQFSNSRSEMNVSTLELGDSALYLCASSLHTDTQYFGPGTRLTVL.

CDR3 coding DNA: TGTGCCAGCAGGGGGGGCCTAACCACCGGGGAGCTGTTTTTT. This gives the protein CASRGGLTTGELFF. The gene calls are TRBV2 and TRBJ2-2, with D perhaps assigned TRBD1 or TRBD2 (6 bases each). The CDR3 has 14 residues. Germline assignment: CDR1 SNHLY and CDR2 FYNNEI. V lost 6 bases and J 4 bases, leaving 12 bases between the germline ends.

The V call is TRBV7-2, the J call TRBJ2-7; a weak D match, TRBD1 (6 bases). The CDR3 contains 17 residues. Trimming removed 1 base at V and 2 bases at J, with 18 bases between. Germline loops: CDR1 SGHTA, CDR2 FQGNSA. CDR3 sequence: CASSLEQGTPPTYEQYF. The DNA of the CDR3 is TGTGCCAGCAGCTTAGAACAGGGAACCCCACCGACCTACGAGCAGTACTTC.

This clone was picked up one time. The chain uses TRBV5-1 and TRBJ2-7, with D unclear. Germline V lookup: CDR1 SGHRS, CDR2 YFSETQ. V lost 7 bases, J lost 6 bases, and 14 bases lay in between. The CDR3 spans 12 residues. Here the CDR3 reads CASARESAEQYF. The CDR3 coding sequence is TGCGCCAGCGCTAGAGAGAGTGCCGAGCAGTACTTC.

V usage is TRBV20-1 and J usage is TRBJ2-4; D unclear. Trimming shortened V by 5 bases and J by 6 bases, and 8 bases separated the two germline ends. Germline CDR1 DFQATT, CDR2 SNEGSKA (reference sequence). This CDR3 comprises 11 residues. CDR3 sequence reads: CSAYTRNIQYF. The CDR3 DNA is TGCAGTGCTTATACTCGAAACATTCAGTACTTC.

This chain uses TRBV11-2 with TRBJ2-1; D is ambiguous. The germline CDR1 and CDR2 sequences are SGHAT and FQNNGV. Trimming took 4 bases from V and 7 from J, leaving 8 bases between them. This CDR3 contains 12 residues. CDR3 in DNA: TGTGCCAGCAGCTCCGAAAAGAATGAGCAGTTCTTC. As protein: CASSSEKNEQFF.

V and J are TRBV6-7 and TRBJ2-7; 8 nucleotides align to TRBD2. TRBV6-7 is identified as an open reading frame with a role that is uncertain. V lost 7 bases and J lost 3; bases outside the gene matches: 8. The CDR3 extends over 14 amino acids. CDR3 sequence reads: CASKRGRKHYEQYF. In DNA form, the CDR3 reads TGTGCCAGCAAGCGGGGGCGAAAACACTACGAGCAGTACTTC.

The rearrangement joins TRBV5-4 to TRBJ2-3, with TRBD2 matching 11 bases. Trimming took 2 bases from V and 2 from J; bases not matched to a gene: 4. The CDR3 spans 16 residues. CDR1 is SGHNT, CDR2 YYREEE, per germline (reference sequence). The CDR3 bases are TGTGCCAGCAGCTTAGGGACTAGCGGTTTCACAGATACGCAGTATTTT. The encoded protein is CASSLGTSGFTDTQYF.

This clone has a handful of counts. Here the CDR3 DNA reads TGTGCCAGCTTCAGCACCCTGGACAGGGCCTACAATGAGCAGTTCTTC. Residues: CASFSTLDRAYNEQFF. This rearrangement joins TRBV28 to TRBJ2-1, with 8 bases matching TRBD1. V gave up 8 bases and J gave up 2 bases; unmatched junction bases: 11. Per the germline V gene, CDR1 is MDHEN and CDR2 is SYDVKM. The CDR3 extends over 16 amino acids.

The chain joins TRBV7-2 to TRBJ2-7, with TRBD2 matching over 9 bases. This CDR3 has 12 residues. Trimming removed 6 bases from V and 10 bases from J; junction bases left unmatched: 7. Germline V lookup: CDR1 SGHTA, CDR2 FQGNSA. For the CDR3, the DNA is TGTGCCAGCAGTCTTAGCGGGGGCCCCCAGTACTTC. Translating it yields CASSLSGGPQYF.

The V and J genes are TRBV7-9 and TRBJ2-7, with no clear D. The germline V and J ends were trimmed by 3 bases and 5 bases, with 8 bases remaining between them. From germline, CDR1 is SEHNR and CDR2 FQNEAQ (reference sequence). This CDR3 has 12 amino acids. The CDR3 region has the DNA TGTGCCAGCAGCTTTTCCCAACACGAGCAGTACTTC. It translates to CASSFSQHEQYF.

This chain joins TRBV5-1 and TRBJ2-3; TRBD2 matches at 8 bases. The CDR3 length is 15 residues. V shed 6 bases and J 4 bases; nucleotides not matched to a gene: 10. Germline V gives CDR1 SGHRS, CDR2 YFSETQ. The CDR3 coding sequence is TGCGCCAGCACGATTACTAGCGGAGGGGCAGATACGCAGTATTTT. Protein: CASTITSGGADTQYF.

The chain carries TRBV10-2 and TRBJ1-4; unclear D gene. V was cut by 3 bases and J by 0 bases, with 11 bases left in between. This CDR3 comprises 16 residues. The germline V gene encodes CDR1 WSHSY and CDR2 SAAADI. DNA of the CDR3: TGCGCCAGCAGTGACCTAGCCTCCGCAACTAATGAAAAACTGTTTTTT. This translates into CASSDLASATNEKLFF.

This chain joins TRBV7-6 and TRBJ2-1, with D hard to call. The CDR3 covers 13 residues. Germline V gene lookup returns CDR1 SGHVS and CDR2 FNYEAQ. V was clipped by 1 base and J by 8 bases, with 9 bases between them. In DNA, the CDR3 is TGTGCCAGCAGCTTAGTTCTCGGGCATGAGCAGTTCTTC. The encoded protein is CASSLVLGHEQFF.

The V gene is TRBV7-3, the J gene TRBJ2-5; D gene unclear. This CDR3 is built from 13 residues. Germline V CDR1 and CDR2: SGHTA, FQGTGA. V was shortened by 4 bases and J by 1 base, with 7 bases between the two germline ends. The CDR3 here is CASSSTTQETQYF. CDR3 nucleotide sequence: TGTGCCAGCAGCTCGACCACCCAAGAGACCCAGTACTTC. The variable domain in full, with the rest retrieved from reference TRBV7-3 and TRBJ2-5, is GAGVSQTPSNKVTEKGKYVELRCDPISGHTALYWYRQSLGQGPEFLIYFQGTGAADDSGLPNDRFFAVRPEGSVSTLKIQRTERGDSAVYLCASSSTTQETQYFGPGTRLLVL.

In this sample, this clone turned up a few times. CDR3 nucleotides: TGTGCCAGCAGTCCACTCCCGGCGAGGGAGGTCACTGAAGCTTTCTTT. Amino acid sequence: CASSPLPAREVTEAFF. The chain is built from TRBV28 and TRBJ1-1; no clear D. This CDR3 has 16 residues. Trimming stripped 5 bases from V and 4 bases from J, with 20 bases between. Germline CDR1 reads MDHEN; CDR2 reads SYDVKM.

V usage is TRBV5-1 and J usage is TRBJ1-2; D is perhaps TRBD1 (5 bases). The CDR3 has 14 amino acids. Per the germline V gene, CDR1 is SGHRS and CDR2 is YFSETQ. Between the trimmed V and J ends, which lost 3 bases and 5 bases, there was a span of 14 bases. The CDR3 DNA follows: TGCGCCAGCAGCTCCGACGGGACGGTGTATGGCTACACCTTC. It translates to CASSSDGTVYGYTF.

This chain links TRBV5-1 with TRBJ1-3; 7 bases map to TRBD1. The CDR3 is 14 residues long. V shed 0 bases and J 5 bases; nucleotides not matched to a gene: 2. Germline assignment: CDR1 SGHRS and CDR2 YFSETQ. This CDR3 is CASSLGQGRNTIYF. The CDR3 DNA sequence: TGCGCCAGCAGCTTGGGACAGGGAAGAAACACCATATATTTT.

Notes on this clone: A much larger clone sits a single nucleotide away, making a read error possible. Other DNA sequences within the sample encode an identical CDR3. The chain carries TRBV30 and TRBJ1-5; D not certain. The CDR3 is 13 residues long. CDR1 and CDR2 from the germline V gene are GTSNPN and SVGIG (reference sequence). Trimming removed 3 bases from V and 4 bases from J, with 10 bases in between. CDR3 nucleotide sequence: TGTGCCTGGAGGAAGGGATTGAATCAGCCCCAGCATTTT. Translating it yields CAWRKGLNQPQHF.

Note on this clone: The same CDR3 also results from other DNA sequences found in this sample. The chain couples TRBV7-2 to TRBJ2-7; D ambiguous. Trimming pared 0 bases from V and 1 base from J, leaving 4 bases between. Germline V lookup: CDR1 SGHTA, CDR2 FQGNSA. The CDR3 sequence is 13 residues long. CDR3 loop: CASSLARSYEQYF. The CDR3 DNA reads TGTGCCAGCAGCTTAGCGAGGTCCTACGAGCAGTACTTC. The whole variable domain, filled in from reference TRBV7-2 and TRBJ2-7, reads GAGVSQSPSNKVTEKGKDVELRCDPISGHTALYWYRQSLGQGLEFLIYFQGNSAPDKSGLPSDRFSAERTGGSVSTLTIQRTQQEDSAVYLCASSLARSYEQYFGPGTRLTVT.

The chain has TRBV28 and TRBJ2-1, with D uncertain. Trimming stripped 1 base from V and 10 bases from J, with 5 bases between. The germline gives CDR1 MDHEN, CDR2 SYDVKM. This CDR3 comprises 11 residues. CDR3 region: CASSLFREQFF. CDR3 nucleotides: TGTGCCAGCAGTTTATTTCGGGAGCAGTTCTTC.

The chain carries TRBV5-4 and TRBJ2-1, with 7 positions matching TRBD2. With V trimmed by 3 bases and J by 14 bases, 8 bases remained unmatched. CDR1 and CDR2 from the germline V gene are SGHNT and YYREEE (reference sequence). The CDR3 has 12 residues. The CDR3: CASSSKREVEFF. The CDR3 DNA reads TGTGCCAGCAGCTCCAAACGGGAGGTCGAGTTCTTC. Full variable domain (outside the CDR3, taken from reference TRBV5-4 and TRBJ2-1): ETGVTQSPTHLIKTRGQQVTLRCSSQSGHNTVSWYQQALGQGPQFIFQYYREEENGRGNFPPRFSGLQFPNYSSELNVNALELDDSALYLCASSSKREVEFFGPGTRLTVL.

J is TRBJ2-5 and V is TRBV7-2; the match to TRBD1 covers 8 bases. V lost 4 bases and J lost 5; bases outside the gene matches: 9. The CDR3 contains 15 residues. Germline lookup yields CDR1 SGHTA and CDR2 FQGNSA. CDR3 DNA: TGTGCCAGCAGCTCCCGAGACAGGGGCACGGAGACCCAGTACTTC. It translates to CASSSRDRGTETQYF.

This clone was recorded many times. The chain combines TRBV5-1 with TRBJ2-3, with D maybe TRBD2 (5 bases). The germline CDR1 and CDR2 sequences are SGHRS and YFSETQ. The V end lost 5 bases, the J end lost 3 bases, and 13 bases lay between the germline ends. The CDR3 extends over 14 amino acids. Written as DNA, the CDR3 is TGCGCCAGCAGTCGATCCCCGGGGACAGATACGCAGTATTTT. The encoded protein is CASSRSPGTDTQYF.

CDR3 in DNA: TGTGCCAGCAGTGCCCAGACAGGGGCTTACACTGAAGCTTTCTTT. Residues: CASSAQTGAYTEAFF. The V and J genes are TRBV6-4 and TRBJ1-1; 8 bases fit TRBD1. The CDR3 length is 15 residues. Germline V lookup: CDR1 MRHNA, CDR2 SNTAGT. V gave up 4 bases and J gave up 3 bases; unmatched junction bases: 7.

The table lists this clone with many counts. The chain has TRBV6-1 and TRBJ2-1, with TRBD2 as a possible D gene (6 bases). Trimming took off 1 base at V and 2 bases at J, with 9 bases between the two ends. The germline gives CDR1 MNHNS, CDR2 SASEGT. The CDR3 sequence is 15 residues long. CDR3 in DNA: TGTGCCAGCAGTGAAGAGGACTACCCCTACAATGAGCAGTTCTTC. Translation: CASSEEDYPYNEQFF.

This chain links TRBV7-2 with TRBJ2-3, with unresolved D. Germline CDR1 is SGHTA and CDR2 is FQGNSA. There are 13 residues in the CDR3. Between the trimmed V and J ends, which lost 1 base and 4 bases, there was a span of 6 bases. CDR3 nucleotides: TGTGCCAGCAGCTTAGTCCGGTCAGATACGCAGTATTTT. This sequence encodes CASSLVRSDTQYF.

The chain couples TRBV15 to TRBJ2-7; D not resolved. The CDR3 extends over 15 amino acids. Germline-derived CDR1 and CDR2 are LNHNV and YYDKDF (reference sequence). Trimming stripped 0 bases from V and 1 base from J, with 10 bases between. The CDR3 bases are TGTGCCACCAGCAGAGATCCAATACTATCCTACGAGCAGTACTTC. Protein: CATSRDPILSYEQYF.

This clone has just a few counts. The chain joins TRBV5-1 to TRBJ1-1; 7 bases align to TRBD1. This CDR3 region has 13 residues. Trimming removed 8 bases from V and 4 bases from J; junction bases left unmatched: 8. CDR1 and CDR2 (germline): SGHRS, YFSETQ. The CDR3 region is CASRRDSPTEAFF. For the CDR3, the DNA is TGCGCCAGTCGACGGGACAGCCCCACTGAAGCTTTCTTT.

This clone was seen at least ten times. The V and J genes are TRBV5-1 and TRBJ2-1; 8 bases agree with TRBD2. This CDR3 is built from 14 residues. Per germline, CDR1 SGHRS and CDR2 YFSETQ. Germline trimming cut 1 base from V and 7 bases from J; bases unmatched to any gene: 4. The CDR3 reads CASSLNSGMNEQFF. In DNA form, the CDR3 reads TGCGCCAGCAGCTTGAATAGCGGGATGAATGAGCAGTTCTTC.

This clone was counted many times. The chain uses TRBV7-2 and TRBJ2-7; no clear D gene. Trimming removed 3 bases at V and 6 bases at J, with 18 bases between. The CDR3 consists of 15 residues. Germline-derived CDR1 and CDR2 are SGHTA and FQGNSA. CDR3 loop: CASSLELVGTLEQYF. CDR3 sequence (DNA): TGTGCCAGCAGCTTGGAGTTGGTCGGAACCCTCGAGCAGTACTTC.

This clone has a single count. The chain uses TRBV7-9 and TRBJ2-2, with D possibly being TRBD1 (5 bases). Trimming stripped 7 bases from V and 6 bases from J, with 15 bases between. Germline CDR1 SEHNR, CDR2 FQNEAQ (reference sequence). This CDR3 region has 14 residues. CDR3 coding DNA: TGTGCCAGCACCCCCGCCAGGGTGTCCGGGGAGCTGTTTTTT. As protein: CASTPARVSGELFF.